The TCR beta chain under discussion was sequenced for a study of Ad26.COV2.S vaccination and SARS-CoV-2 variants. Treatment reported: roughly 20 received Ad26.COV2.S at low or high dose, single or two shots; roughly five received placebo; per-sample allocation not given. Samples came from day 63 after the first vaccine or placebo injection. V dropped 2 bases and J dropped 8; count of bases not matched to a gene: 12. In germline, CDR1 is KGHSH, CDR2 LQKENI. CDR3 size: 16 residues. Produced via immunoSEQ multiplex PCR; TCRdb's table is partial and in-frame only. The data contain 350,000 to 400,000 clones, around nine tenths of them singletons.

V and J are TRBV18 and TRBJ1-1; 9 bases are a match to TRBD1. The sequence was collected from a person between 18 and 59 years old who received the Ad26.COV2.S COVID-19 vaccine or a placebo. The sample in question was peripheral blood, obtained in a trial of Ad26.COV2.S vaccine versus placebo. The CDR3, as DNA: TGTGCCAGCTCACCATATGCCGTTAGGACAGGGGAAGAAGCTTTCTTT. Protein sequence: CASSPYAVRTGEEAFF.